This entry lists 11 T cell receptor beta chains sequenced from one sample in a study of shared clonotypes between healthy human individuals. Using immunoSEQ multiplex PCR, the repertoire was profiled, and TCRdb retains in-frame clones only, with some absent. The sample has some 1.4 million clones; 96% are singletons. The material sequenced was naive CD4+ T cells sorted from blood. Described subset: CD45RA+ positively selected. Receptor source: a man aged 25-45 years in good health.

This clone came up once. The chain links TRBV7-9 to TRBJ2-1, with D maybe TRBD2 (6 bases). The germline gives CDR1 SEHNR, CDR2 FQNEAQ (reference sequence). CDR3 length: 15 amino acids. With 3 bases removed from V and 8 bases from J, the gap between germline ends came to 17 bases. The CDR3, as DNA: TGTGCCAGCAGCTTTGTGTCGGGAGCAGTCCATGAGCAGTTCTTC. Translating it yields CASSFVSGAVHEQFF.

This clone was observed a single time. This chain uses TRBV5-1 with TRBJ2-5; D is ambiguous. The ends were cut back, 3 bases at V and 2 bases at J, with 5 bases in the middle. The CDR3 runs to 12 residues. Germline CDR1 reads SGHRS; CDR2 reads YFSETQ. Here the CDR3 reads CASSSRQETQYF. CDR3 bases: TGCGCCAGCAGCTCCCGGCAAGAGACCCAGTACTTC.

This chain links TRBV7-9 with TRBJ2-5, with 7 bases that match TRBD2. The CDR3 loop spans 15 amino acids. The ends lost 3 bases at V and 1 base at J; junction bases unmatched: 5. CDR1 and CDR2 (germline): SEHNR, FQNEAQ (reference sequence). DNA of the CDR3: TGTGCCAGCAGCTTCCGAGCGGGACTCCAAGAGACCCAGTACTTC. Translated, it gives CASSFRAGLQETQYF.

V is TRBV5-1 and J is TRBJ1-2; TRBD1 matches 7 bases. The CDR3 is 12 residues long. Per germline, CDR1 SGHRS and CDR2 YFSETQ. Trimming cost V 5 bases and J 4 bases; bases outside gene matches: 2. For the CDR3, the DNA is TGCGCCAGCAGGTGGGACAGCTATGGCTACACCTTC. Translation gives CASRWDSYGYTF.

This chain joins TRBV6-1 and TRBJ2-6; D not resolved. CDR1 MNHNS and CDR2 SASEGT come from the germline V gene. Trimming removed 3 bases from V and 0 bases from J, with 9 bases in between. The CDR3 consists of 16 residues. For the CDR3, the DNA is TGTGCCAGCAGTGACAGGTTCTCCTCTGGGGCCAACGTCCTGACTTTC. Translating gives CASSDRFSSGANVLTF.

A word on this clone: At the DNA level, this CDR3 is encoded by other sequences in the same sample as well. This chain uses TRBV5-4 with TRBJ2-5; perhaps TRBD1 as D (6 bases). V was pared by 4 bases and J by 2 bases, with 9 bases between. The CDR3 is 13 residues long. Germline V gene data show CDR1 as SGHNT and CDR2 as YYREEE (reference sequence). The CDR3 DNA reads TGTGCCAGCAGCCTGGACAGACAAGAGACCCAGTACTTC. It codes for CASSLDRQETQYF.

With regard to this clone: This sample includes further DNA sequences coding for the same CDR3. The genes are TRBV29-1 and TRBJ2-7, with 13 bases aligning to TRBD2. The V and J ends lost 5 bases and 5 bases, in that order; junction bases with no gene match: 9. The germline CDR1 and CDR2 sequences are SQVTM and ANQGSEA. The CDR3 extends over 15 amino acids. The CDR3 here is CSVQGLAGRLHEQYF. The CDR3 DNA follows: TGCAGCGTTCAGGGACTAGCGGGGCGGCTCCACGAGCAGTACTTC.

The chain combines TRBV18 with TRBJ2-4, with 11 bases that match TRBD2. The CDR3 totals 17 residues. CDR1 KGHSH and CDR2 LQKENI come from the germline V gene. V dropped 0 bases and J dropped 6; count of bases not matched to a gene: 7. The CDR3 coding sequence is TGTGCCAGCTCACCACCTATACGGCTAGCGGGAGGAAACATTCAGTACTTC. Translating gives CASSPPIRLAGGNIQYF.

The CDR3 loop is CASSFLGGRGAGELFF. In nucleotides, the CDR3 is TGTGCCAGCAGCTTTTTGGGCGGGAGGGGAGCCGGGGAGCTGTTTTTT. The V call is TRBV7-6, the J call TRBJ2-2; TRBD2 aligns across 9 bases. J was trimmed by 6 bases and V by 3 bases; bases with no gene match: 8. The germline V gene encodes CDR1 SGHVS and CDR2 FNYEAQ. The CDR3 is 16 residues long. Combining the CDR3 with reference TRBV7-6 and TRBJ2-2 gives the whole variable domain GAGVSQSPRYKVTKRGQDVALRCDPISGHVSLYWYRQALGQGPEFLTYFNYEAQQDKSGLPNDRFSAERPEGSISTLTIQRTEQRDSAMYRCASSFLGGRGAGELFFGEGSRLTVL.

Only one count was recorded for this clone. The identical CDR3 is also encoded by other nucleotide sequences in the sample. This chain links TRBV7-2 with TRBJ1-4; no firm D call. The CDR3 runs to 16 residues. In germline, CDR1 is SGHTA, CDR2 FQGNSA. With 1 base removed from V and 0 bases from J, the gap between germline ends came to 9 bases. CDR3 sequence (DNA): TGTGCCAGCAGCTTAGTGGGCACCACAACTAATGAAAAACTGTTTTTT. Translation gives CASSLVGTTTNEKLFF. Drawing the rest from reference TRBV7-2 and TRBJ1-4, the complete variable domain is GAGVSQSPSNKVTEKGKDVELRCDPISGHTALYWYRQSLGQGLEFLIYFQGNSAPDKSGLPSDRFSAERTGGSVSTLTIQRTQQEDSAVYLCASSLVGTTTNEKLFFGSGTQLSVL.

The genes are TRBV5-1 and TRBJ2-7; 7 nucleotides line up with TRBD1. This CDR3 has 16 residues. V trimming: 0 bases; J trimming: 2 bases; junction bases outside the gene matches: 8. Per germline, CDR1 SGHRS and CDR2 YFSETQ. In DNA form, the CDR3 reads TGCGCCAGCAGCTTGGGGTTCCAGGGGGATGCCTACGAGCAGTACTTC. Protein: CASSLGFQGDAYEQYF.